The text below deals with one T cell receptor (beta chain). These data belong to a study of blood T cell repertoires in COVID-19. Study details: Samples representing acute and convalescent COVID-19 were sourced from the United States, Italy and Spain. The cDNA or gDNA used as material had been derived from T cells, B-cell-depleted T cells, or PBMCs.

In germline, CDR1 is SGHRS, CDR2 YFSETQ. This CDR3 has 16 residues. V was cut by 5 bases and J by 2 bases, with 19 bases left in between. Authors' methods: Quantification of nucleated cells was approximated via reference gene primer amplification. The method was immunoSEQ multiplex PCR; TCRdb's version includes in-frame clones alone and lacks a portion of them. That table is the source of V, J and clone size, and D and trimming were worked out from the DNA. This sample has about 36,000 clones, with over 75% found just once. The specimen sequenced was peripheral blood. The V gene is TRBV5-1, the J gene TRBJ1-2, with D perhaps TRBD1 (5 bases). This TCR was sampled from a human donor in a cohort sampled during active COVID-19. For the CDR3, the DNA is TGCGCCAGCAGAGACGGGGGAGTAGGTGTCAACTATGGCTACACCTTC. Its protein is CASRDGGVGVNYGYTF.